This T cell receptor (beta chain) appears in the sequencing data of a study of OX40 agonist ivuxolimab in advanced cancers. Study background: Patients were treated with intravenous ivuxolimab, dosed at 0.01 to 10 mg/kg and infused every 2 weeks. The mean age was roughly 60 years, ranging from about 20 to 79, with approximately 85% of participants male. Eligibility rules accepted prior anti-PD-1, anti-PD-L1 or anti-CTLA-4 therapy, and under 45% had some. Study results and caveats: Both CD4+ and CD8+ T cell populations in blood had undergone clonal expansion by week 6 at 0.1 to 3.0 mg/kg.

CDR3 length: 12 residues. Germline V gene lookup returns CDR1 SGHAT and CDR2 FQDESV (reference sequence). About this clone itself: Its specificity is not known.

Sequencing used immunoSEQ multiplex PCR; TCRdb keeps in-frame clones, though not all of them. The repertoire holds tens of thousands of clones, approximately 87% seen once, with 1.5% to 2% in the top ten. The clonotype comes from an adult with an advanced solid tumor such as melanoma, head and neck, liver or kidney cancer. The rearrangement uses TRBV11-1 and TRBJ2-5; perhaps TRBD1 as D (6 bases). The J call may be wrong; the DNA end is better matched by TRBJ2-7. The sequencing here drew on CD4+ or CD8+ T cells sorted from blood, taken in a trial of the OX40 agonist ivuxolimab. CDR3 protein: CASSPDSYEQYF. In DNA, the CDR3 is TGTGCCAGCAGCCCGGACAGCTACGAGCAGTACTTC.